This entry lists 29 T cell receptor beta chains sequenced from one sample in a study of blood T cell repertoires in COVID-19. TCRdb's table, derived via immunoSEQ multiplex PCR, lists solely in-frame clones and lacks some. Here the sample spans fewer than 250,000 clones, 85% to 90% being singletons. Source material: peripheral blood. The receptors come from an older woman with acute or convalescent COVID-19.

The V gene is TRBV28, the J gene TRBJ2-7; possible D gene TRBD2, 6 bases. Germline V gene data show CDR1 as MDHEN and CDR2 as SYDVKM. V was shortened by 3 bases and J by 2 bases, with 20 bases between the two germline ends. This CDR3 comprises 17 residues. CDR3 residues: CASSLPPPAGPTYEQYF. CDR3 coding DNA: TGTGCCAGCAGTTTGCCCCCCCCCGCGGGACCTACCTACGAGCAGTACTTC.

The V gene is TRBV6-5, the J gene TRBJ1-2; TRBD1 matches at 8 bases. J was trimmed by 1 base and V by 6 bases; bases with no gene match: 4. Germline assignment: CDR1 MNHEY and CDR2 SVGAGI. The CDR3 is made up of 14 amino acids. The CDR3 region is CASRGDRSNYGYTF. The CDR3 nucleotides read TGTGCCAGCAGGGGGGACAGGAGTAACTATGGCTACACCTTC.

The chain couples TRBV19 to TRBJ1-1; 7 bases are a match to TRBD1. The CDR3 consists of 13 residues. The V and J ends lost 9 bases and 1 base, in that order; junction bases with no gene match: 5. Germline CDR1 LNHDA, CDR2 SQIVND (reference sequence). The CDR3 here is CARMDRRNTEAFF. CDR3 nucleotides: TGTGCCAGGATGGACAGGCGGAACACTGAAGCTTTCTTT.

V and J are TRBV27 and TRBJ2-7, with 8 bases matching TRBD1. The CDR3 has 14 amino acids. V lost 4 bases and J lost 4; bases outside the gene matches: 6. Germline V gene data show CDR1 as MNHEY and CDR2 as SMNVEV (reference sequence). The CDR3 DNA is TGTGCCAGCAGTTCGAGACAGGGGTTTTACGAGCAGTACTTC. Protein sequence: CASSSRQGFYEQYF.

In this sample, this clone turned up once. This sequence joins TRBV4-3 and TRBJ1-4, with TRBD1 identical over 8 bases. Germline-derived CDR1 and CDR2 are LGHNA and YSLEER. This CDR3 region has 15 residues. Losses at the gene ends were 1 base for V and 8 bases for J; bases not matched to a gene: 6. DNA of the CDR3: TGCGCCAGCAGCCAAGGTGACAGGGGTGGAGAAAAACTGTTTTTT. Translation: CASSQGDRGGEKLFF.

In DNA, the CDR3 is TGTGCCAGCAGCTTAAAGTCGACCGGGACAGGGGCCCTTGTTCAGTACTTC. Translating gives CASSLKSTGTGALVQYF. The rearrangement links TRBV14 to TRBJ2-4; 10 bases agree with TRBD1. Germline lookup yields CDR1 SGHDN and CDR2 FVKESK. Trimming took 5 bases from V and 11 from J; bases not matched to a gene: 18. The CDR3 covers 17 residues.

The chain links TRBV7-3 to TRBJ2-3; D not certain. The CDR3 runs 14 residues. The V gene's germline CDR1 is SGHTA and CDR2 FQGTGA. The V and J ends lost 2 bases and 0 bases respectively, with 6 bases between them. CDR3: CASSLQRSTDTQYF. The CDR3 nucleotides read TGTGCCAGCAGCTTACAACGGAGCACAGATACGCAGTATTTT.

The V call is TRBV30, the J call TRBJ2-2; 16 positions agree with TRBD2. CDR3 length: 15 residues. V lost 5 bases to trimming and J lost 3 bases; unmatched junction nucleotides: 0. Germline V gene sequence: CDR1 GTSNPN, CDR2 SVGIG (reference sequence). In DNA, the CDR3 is TGTGCCTGGGGGACTAGCGGGAGGGACACCGGGGAGCTGTTTTTT. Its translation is CAWGTSGRDTGELFF.

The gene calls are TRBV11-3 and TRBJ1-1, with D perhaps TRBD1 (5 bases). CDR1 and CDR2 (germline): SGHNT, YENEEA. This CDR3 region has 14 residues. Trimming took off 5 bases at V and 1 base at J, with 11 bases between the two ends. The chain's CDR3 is CASSGGSRNTEAFF. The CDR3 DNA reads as TGTGCCAGCAGCGGGGGGAGCAGGAACACTGAAGCTTTCTTT.

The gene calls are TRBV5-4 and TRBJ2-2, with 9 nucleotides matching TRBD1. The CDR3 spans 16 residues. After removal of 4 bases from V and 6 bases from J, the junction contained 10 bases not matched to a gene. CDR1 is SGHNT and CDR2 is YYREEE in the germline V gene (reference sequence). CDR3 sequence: CASSRIGTGFAGELFF. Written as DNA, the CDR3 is TGTGCCAGCAGCCGGATCGGGACAGGGTTCGCCGGGGAGCTGTTTTTT.

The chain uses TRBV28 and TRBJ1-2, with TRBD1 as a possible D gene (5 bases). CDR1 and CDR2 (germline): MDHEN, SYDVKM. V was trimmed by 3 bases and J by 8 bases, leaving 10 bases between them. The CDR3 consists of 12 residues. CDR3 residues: CASSLAGRGYTF. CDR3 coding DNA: TGTGCCAGCAGTTTGGCAGGGCGAGGCTACACCTTC.

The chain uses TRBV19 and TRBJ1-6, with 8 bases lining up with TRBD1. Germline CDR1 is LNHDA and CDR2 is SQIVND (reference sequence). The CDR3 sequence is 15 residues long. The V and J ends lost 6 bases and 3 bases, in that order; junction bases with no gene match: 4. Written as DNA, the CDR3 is TGTGCCAGTAGGGACAGGGCTGTCTATAATTCACCCCTCCACTTT. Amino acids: CASRDRAVYNSPLHF.

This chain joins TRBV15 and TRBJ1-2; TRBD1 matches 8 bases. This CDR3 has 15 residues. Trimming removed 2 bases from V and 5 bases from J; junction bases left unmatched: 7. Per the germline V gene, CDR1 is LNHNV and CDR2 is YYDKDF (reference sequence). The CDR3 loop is CATSRPGQGGYGYTF. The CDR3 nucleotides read TGTGCCACCAGCAGACCCGGACAGGGCGGGTATGGCTACACCTTC.

The CDR3 loop is CASSIDRGPYNEQFF. CDR3 sequence (DNA): TGTGCCAGTAGTATTGACAGGGGGCCCTACAATGAGCAGTTCTTC. V is TRBV19 and J is TRBJ2-1, with 10 bases that match TRBD1. Germline V gene data show CDR1 as LNHDA and CDR2 as SQIVND (reference sequence). V trimming: 3 bases; J trimming: 2 bases; junction bases outside the gene matches: 1. The CDR3 is made up of 15 amino acids.

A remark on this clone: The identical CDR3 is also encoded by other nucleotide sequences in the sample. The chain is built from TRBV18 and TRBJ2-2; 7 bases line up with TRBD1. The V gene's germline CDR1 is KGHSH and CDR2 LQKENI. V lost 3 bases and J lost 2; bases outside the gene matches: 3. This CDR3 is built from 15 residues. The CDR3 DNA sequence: TGTGCCAGCTCACCGGACAGGACTAACACCGGGGAGCTGTTTTTT. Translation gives CASSPDRTNTGELFF.

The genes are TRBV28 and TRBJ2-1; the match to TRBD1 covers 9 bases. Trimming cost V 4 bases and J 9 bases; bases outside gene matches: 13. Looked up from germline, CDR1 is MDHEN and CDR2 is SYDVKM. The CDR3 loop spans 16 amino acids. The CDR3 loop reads CASSSRTGVGGAEQFF. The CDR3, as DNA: TGTGCCAGCAGTTCTCGGACAGGGGTGGGAGGTGCTGAGCAGTTCTTC.

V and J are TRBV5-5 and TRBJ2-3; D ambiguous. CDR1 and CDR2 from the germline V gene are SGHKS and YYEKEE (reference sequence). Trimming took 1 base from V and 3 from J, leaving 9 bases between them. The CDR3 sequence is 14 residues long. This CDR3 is CASSLLQRTDTQYF. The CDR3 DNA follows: TGTGCCAGCAGCTTGCTCCAGAGGACAGATACGCAGTATTTT.

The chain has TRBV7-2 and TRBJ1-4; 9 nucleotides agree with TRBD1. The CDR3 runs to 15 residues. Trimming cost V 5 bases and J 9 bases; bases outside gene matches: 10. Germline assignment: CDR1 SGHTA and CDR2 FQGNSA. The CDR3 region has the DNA TGTGCCAGCAGCCGGACAGGGGTCTACGGTAAAAAACTGTTTTTT. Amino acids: CASSRTGVYGKKLFF.

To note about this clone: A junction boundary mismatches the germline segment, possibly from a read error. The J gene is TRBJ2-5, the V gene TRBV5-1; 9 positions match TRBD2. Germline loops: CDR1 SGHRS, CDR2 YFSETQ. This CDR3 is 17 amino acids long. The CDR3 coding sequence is TGCGCCAGCAGTTTGGCGGGGGGGTTCCGTTTTCAAGAGACCCAGTACTTC. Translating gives CASSLAGGFRFQETQYF.

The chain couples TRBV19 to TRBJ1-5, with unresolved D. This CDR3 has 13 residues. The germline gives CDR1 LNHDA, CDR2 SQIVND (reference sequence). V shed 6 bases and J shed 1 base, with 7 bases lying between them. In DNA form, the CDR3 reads TGTGCCAGTAGCCCACAGAGCAATCAGCCCCAGCATTTT. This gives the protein CASSPQSNQPQHF.

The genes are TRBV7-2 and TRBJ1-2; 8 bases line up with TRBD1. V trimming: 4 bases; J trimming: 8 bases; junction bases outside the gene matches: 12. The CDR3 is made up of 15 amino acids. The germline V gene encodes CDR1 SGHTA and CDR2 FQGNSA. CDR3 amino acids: CASSSPTGGVVGYTF. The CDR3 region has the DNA TGTGCCAGCAGCTCCCCAACAGGGGGGGTAGTGGGCTACACCTTC.

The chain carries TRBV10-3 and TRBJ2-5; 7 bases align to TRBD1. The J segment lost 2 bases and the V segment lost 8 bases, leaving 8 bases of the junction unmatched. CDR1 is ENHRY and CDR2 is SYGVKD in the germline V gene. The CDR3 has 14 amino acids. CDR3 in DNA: TGTGCCATCGGTTCACGACAGGGACAAGAGACCCAGTACTTC. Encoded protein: CAIGSRQGQETQYF.

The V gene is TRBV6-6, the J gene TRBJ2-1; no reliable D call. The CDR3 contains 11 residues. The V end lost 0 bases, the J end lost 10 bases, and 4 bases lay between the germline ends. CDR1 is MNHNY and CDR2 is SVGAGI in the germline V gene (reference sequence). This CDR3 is CASSYSSEQFF. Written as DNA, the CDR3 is TGTGCCAGCAGTTACTCGAGCGAGCAGTTCTTC.

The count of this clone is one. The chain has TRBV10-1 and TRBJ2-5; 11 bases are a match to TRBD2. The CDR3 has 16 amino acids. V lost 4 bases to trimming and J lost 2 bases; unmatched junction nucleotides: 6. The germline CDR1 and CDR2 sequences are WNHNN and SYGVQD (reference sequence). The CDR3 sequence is CASSVGTSGGQETQYF. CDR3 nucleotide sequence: TGCGCCAGCAGTGTCGGAACTAGCGGGGGACAAGAGACCCAGTACTTC.

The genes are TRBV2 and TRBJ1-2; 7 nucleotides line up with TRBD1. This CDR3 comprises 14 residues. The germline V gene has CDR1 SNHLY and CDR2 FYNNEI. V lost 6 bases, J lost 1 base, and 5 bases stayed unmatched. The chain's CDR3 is CASRDQGVNYGYTF. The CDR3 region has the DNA TGTGCCAGCAGAGACCAGGGGGTTAACTATGGCTACACCTTC.

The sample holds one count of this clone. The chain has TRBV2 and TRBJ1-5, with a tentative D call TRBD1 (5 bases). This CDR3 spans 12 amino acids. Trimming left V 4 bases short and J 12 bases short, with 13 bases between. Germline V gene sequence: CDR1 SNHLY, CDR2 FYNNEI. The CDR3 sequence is CASSVESGHQHF. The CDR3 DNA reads TGTGCCAGCAGTGTGGAATCAGGACACCAGCATTTT.

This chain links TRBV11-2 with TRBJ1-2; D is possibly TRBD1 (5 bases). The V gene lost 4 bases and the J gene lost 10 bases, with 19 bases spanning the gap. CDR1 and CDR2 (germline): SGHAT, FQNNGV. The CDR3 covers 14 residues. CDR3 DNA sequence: TGTGCCAGCAGCTCACCAAGAGGCGACAGATCCTACACCTTC. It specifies CASSSPRGDRSYTF.

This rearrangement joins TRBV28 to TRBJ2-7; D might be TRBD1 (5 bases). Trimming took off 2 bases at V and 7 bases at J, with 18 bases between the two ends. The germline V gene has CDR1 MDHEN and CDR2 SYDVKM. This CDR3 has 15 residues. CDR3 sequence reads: CASSLASRVMREQYF. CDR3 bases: TGTGCCAGCAGTTTAGCGTCCAGGGTAATGAGGGAGCAGTACTTC.

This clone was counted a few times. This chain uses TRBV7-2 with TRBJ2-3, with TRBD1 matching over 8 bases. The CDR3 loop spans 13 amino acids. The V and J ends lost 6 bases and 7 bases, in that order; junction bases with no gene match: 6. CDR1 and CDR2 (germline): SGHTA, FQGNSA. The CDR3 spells CASRETGANTQYF. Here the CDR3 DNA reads TGTGCCAGCAGGGAGACAGGGGCAAATACGCAGTATTTT.